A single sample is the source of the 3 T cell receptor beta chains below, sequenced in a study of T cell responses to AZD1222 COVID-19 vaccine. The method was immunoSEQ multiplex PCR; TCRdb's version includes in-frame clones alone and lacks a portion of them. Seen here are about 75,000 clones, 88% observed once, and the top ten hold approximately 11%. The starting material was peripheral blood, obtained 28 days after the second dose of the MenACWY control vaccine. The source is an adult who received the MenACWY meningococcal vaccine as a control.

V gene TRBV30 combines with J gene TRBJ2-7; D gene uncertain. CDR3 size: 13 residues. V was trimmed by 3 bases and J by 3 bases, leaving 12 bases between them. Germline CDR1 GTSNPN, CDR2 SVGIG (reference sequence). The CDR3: CAWRAYSDYEQYF. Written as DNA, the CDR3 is TGTGCCTGGAGGGCCTATTCGGACTACGAGCAGTACTTC.

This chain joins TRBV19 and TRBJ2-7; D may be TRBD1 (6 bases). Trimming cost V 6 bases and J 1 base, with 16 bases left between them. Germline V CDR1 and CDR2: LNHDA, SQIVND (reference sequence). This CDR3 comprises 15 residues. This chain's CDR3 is CASRTQGPSSYEQYF. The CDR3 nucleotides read TGTGCCAGTAGGACCCAGGGGCCTTCGTCCTACGAGCAGTACTTC.

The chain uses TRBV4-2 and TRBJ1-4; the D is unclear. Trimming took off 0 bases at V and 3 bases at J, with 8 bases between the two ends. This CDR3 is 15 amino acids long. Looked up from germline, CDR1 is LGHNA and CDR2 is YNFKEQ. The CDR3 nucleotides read TGTGCCAGCAGCCAAGAGACGTGGGCTAATGAAAAACTGTTTTTT. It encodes CASSQETWANEKLFF.